This T cell receptor beta chain derives from a study of shared clonotypes between healthy human individuals. Trimming cost V 3 bases and J 4 bases; bases outside gene matches: 14. The CDR3 contains 17 residues. CDR1 and CDR2 (germline): GTSNPN, SVGIG (reference sequence). Division of CD4+ cells produced a CD45RA+ naive subset and a CD45RA-negative memory subset. This table comes from immunoSEQ multiplex PCR, and its TCRdb copy is limited to in-frame clones, with some not included. The data contain 2 million to 2.5 million clones, 85% to 95% of them singletons. The sequence came from a man aged 18 to 35 in good health. Sequencing was done on a sample of naive CD4+ T cells sorted from blood. Noted subset: CD45RA+ positively selected. V is TRBV30 and J is TRBJ1-4; 7 positions match TRBD1. The CDR3 here is CAWRPRGVTTGNEKLFF. The CDR3 DNA sequence: TGTGCCTGGAGACCCAGGGGGGTCACAACTGGTAATGAAAAACTGTTTTTT. The whole variable domain, remainder taken from reference TRBV30 and TRBJ1-4, is SQTIHQWPATLVQPVGSPLSLECTVEGTSNPNLYWYRQAAGRGLQLLFYSVGIGQISSEVPQNLSASRPQDRQFILSSKKLLLSDSGFYLCAWRPRGVTTGNEKLFFGSGTQLSVL.